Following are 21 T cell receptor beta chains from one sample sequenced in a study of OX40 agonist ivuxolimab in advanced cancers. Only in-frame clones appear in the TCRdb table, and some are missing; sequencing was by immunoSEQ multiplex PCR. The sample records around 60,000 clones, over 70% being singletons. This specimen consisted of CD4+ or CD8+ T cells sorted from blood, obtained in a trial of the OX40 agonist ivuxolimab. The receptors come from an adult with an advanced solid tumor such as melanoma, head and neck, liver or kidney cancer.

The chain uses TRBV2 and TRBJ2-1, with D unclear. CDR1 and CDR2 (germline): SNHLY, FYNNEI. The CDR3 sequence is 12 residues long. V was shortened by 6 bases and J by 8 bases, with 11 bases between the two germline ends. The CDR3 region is CASSWTRDEQFF. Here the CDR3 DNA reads TGTGCCAGCAGCTGGACCCGGGATGAGCAGTTCTTC.

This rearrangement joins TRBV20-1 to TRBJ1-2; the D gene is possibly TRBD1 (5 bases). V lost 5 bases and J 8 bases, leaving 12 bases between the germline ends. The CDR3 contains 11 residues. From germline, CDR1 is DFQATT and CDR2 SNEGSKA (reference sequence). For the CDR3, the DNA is TGCAGTGCTGCGAAACAGGAGGGCTACACCTTC. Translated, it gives CSAAKQEGYTF.

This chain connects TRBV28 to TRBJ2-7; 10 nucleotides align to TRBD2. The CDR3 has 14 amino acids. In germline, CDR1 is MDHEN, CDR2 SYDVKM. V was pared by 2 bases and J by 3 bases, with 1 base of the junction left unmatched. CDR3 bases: TGTGCCAGCAGTTTAGCTAGCGGGAGCTACGAGCAGTACTTC. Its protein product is CASSLASGSYEQYF.

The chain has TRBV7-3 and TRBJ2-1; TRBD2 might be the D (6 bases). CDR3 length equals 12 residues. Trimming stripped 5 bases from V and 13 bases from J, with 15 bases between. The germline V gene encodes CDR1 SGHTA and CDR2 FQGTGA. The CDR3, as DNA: TGTGCCAGCAGCCCGTTGGGCGGGGCCCAGTTCTTC. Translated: CASSPLGGAQFF.

CDR3 bases: TGTGCCAGCAGCCAAGTTGGGACAGCGGCTAACTATGGCTACACCTTC. Its protein is CASSQVGTAANYGYTF. The chain employs TRBV4-2 and TRBJ1-2; 7 bases match TRBD1. Losses at the gene ends were 1 base for V and 0 bases for J; bases not matched to a gene: 5. This CDR3 spans 16 amino acids. Per germline, CDR1 LGHNA and CDR2 YNFKEQ.

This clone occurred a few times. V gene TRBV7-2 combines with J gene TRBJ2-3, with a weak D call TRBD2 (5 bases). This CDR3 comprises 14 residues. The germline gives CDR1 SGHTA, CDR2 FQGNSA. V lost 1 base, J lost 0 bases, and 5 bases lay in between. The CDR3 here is CASSLGTSTDTQYF. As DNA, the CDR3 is TGTGCCAGCAGCTTAGGGACTAGCACAGATACGCAGTATTTT.

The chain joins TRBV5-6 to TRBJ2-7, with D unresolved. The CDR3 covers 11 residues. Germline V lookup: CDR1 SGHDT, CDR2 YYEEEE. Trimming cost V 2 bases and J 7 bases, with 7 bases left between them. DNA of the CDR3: TGTGCCAGCAGCTTCGAAGGGGAGCAGTACTTC. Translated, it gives CASSFEGEQYF.

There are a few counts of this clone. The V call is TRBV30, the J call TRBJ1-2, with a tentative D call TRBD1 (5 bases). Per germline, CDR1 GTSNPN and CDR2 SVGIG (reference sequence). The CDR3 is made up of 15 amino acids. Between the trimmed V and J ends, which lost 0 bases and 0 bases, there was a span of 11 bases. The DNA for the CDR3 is TGTGCCTGGAGTGTGGGGACGGATGCTAACTATGGCTACACCTTC. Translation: CAWSVGTDANYGYTF.

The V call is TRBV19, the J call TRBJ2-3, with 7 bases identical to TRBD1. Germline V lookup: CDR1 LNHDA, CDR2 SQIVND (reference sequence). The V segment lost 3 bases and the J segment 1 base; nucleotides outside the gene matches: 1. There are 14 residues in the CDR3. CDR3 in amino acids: CASSIGQGTDTQYF. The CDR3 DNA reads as TGTGCCAGTAGTATCGGACAGGGCACAGATACGCAGTATTTT. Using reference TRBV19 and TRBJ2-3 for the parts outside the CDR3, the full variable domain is DGGITQSPKYLFRKEGQNVTLSCEQNLNHDAMYWYRQDPGQGLRLIYYSQIVNDFQKGDIAEGYSVSREKKESFPLTVTSAQKNPTAFYLCASSIGQGTDTQYFGPGTRLTVL.

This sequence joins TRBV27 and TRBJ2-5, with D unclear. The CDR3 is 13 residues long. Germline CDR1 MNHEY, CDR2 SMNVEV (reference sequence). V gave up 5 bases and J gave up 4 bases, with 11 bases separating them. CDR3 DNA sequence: TGTGCCAGCAGTCCCCGAGGACGAGAGACCCAGTACTTC. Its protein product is CASSPRGRETQYF.

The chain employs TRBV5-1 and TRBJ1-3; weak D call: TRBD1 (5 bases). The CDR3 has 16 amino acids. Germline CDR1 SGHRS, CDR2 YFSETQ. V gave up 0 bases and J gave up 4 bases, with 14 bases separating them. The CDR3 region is CASSLAGIMAGNTIYF. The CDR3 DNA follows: TGCGCCAGCAGCTTGGCAGGGATAATGGCGGGAAACACCATATATTTT.

The CDR3 DNA is TGTGCCAGCAGCCAAGGACAGGGTTTGACCGGGGAGCTGTTTTTT. Translating gives CASSQGQGLTGELFF. The chain employs TRBV13 and TRBJ2-2, with 8 bases identical to TRBD1. This CDR3 is 15 amino acids long. CDR1 and CDR2 from the germline V gene are PRHDT and FYEKMQ (reference sequence). Trimming at V came to 5 bases and at J to 5 bases, leaving 7 bases not matched to a gene.

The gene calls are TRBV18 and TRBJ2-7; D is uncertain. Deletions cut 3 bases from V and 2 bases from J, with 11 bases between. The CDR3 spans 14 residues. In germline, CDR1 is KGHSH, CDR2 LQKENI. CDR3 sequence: CASSPSWETYEQYF. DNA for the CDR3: TGTGCCAGCTCACCCTCATGGGAAACCTACGAGCAGTACTTC.

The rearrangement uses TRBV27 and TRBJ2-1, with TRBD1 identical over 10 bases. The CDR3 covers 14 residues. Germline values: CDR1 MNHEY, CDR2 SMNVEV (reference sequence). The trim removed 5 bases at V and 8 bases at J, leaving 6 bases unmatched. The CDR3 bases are TGTGCCAGCAGTGACAGGGGGCGCGTCGATGAGCAGTTCTTC. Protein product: CASSDRGRVDEQFF.

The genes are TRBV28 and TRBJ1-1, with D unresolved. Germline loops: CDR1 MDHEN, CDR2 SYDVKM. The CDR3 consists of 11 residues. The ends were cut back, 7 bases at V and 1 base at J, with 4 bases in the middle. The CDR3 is CASMQNTEAFF. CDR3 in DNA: TGTGCCAGCATGCAGAACACTGAAGCTTTCTTT.

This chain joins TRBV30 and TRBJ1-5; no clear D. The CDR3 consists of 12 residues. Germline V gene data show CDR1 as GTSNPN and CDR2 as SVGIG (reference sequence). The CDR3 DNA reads TGTGCGCAAGGGCAGCCCAATCAGCCCCAGCATTTT. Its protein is CAQGQPNQPQHF.

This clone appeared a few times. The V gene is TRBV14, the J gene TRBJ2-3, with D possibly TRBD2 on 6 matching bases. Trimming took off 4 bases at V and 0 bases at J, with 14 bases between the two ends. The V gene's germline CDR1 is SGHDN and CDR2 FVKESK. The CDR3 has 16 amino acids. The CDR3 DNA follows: TGTGCCAGCAGCCCGTTACTAGCCCCTAGCACAGATACGCAGTATTTT. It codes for CASSPLLAPSTDTQYF. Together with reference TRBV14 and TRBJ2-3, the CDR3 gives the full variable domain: EAGVTQFPSHSVIEKGQTVTLRCDPISGHDNLYWYRRVMGKEIKFLLHFVKESKQDESGMPNNRFLAERTGGTYSTLKVQPAELEDSGVYFCASSPLLAPSTDTQYFGPGTRLTVL.

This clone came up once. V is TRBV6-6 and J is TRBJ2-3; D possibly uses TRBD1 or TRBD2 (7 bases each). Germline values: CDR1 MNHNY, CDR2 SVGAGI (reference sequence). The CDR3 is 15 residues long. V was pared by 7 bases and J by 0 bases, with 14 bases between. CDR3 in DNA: TGTGCCAGCACCCAGGGGGGGACTAGCACAGATACGCAGTATTTT. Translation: CASTQGGTSTDTQYF.

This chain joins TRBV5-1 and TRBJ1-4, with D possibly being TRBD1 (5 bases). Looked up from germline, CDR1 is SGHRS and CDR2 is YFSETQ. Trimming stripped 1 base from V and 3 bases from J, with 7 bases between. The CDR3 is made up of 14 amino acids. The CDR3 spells CASSLLQANEKLFF. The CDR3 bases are TGCGCCAGCAGCTTGTTACAGGCTAATGAAAAACTGTTTTTT.

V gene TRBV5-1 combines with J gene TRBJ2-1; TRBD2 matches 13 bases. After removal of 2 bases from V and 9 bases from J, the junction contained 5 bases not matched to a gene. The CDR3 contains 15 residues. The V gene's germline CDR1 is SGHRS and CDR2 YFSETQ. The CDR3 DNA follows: TGCGCCAGCAGCTTAAGGACTAGCGGGAGTGGTGAGCAGTTCTTC. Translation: CASSLRTSGSGEQFF.

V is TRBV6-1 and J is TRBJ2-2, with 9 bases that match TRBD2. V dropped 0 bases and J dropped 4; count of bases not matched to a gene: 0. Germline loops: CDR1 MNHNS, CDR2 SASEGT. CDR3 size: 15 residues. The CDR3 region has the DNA TGTGCCAGCAGTGAAGCTAGCGGGAGCACCGGGGAGCTGTTTTTT. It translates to CASSEASGSTGELFF.